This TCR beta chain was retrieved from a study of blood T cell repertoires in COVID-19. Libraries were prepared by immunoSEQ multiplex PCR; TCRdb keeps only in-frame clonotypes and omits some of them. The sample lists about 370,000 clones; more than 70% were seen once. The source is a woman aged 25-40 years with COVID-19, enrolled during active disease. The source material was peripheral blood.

CDR3 nucleotides: TGCGCCAGCAGCCTCGGCGGGACAGGGACCGATGAGCAGTTCTTC. Protein: CASSLGGTGTDEQFF. The V call is TRBV4-3, the J call TRBJ2-1; 9 nucleotides agree with TRBD1. J gave up 8 bases and V 4 bases, and 9 bases lay outside the gene matches. This CDR3 region has 15 residues. CDR1 and CDR2 (germline): LGHNA, YSLEER.